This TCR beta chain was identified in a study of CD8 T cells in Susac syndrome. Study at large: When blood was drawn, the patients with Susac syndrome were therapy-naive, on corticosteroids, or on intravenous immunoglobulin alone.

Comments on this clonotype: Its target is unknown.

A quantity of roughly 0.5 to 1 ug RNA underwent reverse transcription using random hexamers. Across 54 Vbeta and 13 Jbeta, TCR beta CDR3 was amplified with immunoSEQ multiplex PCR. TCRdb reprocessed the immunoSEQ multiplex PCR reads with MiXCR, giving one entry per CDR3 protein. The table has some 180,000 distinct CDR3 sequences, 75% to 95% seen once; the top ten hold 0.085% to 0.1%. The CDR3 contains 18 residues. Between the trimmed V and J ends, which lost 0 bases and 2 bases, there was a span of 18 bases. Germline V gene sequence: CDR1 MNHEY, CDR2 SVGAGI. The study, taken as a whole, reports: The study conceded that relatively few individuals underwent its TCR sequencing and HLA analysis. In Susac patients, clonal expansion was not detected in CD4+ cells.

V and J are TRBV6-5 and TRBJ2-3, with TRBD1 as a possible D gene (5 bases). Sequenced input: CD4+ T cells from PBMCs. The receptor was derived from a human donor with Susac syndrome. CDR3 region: CASSYSQGFRWDTDTQYF. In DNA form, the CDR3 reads TGTGCCAGCAGTTACTCCCAGGGCTTTCGTTGGGACACAGATACGCAGTATTTT.